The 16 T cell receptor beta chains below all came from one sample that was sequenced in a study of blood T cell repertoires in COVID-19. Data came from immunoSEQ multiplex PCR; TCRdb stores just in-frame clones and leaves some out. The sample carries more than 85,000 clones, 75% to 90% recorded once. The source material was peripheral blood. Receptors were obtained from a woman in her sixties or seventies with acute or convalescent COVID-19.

CDR3 protein: CAWSPRASGYTF. The CDR3 DNA reads TGTGCCTGGAGTCCGCGGGCGTCTGGCTACACCTTC. The J gene is TRBJ1-2, the V gene TRBV30; D not certain. The CDR3 covers 12 residues. Germline loops: CDR1 GTSNPN, CDR2 SVGIG (reference sequence). V was clipped by 2 bases and J by 7 bases, with 11 bases between them.

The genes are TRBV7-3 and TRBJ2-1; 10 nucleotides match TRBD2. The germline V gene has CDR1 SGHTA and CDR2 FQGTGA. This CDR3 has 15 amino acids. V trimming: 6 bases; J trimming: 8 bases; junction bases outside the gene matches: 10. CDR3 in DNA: TGTGCCAGCAGTTTCAGCGGGGGGGCGATGGATGAGCAGTTCTTC. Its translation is CASSFSGGAMDEQFF.

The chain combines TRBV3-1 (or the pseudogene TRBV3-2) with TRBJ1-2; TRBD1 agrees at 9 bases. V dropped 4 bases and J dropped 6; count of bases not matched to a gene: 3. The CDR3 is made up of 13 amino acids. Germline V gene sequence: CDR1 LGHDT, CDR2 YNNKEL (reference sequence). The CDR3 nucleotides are TGTGCCAGCAGCCCCGGACAGGGGAATGGCTACACCTTC. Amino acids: CASSPGQGNGYTF.

CDR3: CATSDVGGLGSYNEQFF. Here the CDR3 DNA reads TGTGCCACCAGTGACGTCGGCGGGTTAGGATCCTACAATGAGCAGTTCTTC. V usage is TRBV24-1 and J usage is TRBJ2-1, with D possibly matching TRBD2 (5 bases). The CDR3 covers 17 residues. CDR1 is KGHDR and CDR2 is SFDVKD in the germline V gene. Trimming cost V 4 bases and J 1 base, with 16 bases left between them.

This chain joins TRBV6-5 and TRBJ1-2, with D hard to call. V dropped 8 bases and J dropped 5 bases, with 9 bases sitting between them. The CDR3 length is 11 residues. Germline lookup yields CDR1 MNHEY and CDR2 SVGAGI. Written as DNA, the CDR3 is TGTGCCAGCCTGGCAGTATATGGCTACACCTTC. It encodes CASLAVYGYTF.

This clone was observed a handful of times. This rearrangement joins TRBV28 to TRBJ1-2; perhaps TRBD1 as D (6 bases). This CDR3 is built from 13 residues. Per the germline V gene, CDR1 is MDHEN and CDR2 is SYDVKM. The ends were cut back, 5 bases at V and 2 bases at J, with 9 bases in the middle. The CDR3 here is CASSLDSNYGYTF. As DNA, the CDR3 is TGTGCCAGCAGTCTGGACAGCAACTATGGCTACACCTTC.

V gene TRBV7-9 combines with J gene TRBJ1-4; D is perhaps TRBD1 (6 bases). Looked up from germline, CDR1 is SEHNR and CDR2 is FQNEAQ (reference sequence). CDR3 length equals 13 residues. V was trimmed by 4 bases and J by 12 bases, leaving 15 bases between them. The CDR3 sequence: CASSSSGTRELFF. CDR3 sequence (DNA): TGTGCCAGCAGCTCCTCAGGGACACGGGAACTGTTTTTT.

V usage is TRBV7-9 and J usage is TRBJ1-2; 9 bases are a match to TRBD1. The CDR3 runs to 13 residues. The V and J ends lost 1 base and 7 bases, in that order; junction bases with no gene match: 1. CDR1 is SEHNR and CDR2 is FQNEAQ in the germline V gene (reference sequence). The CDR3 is CASSLEQGAGYTF. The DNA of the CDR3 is TGTGCCAGCAGCTTAGAACAGGGGGCTGGCTACACCTTC.

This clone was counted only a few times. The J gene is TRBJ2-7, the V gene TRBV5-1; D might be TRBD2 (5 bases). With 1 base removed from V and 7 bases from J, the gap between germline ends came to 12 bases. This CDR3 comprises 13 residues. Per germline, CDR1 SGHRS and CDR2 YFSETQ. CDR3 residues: CASSLPSPGEQYF. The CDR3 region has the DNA TGCGCCAGCAGCTTGCCTAGCCCGGGTGAGCAGTACTTC. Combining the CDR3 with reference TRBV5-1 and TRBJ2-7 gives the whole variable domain KAGVTQTPRYLIKTRGQQVTLSCSPISGHRSVSWYQQTPGQGLQFLFEYFSETQRNKGNFPGRFSGRQFSNSRSEMNVSTLELGDSALYLCASSLPSPGEQYFGPGTRLTVT.

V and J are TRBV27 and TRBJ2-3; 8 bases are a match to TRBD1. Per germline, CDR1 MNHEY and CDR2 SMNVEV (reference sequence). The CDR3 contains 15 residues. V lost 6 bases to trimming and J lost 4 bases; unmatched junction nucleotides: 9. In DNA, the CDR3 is TGTGCCAGCAGCCAACGACAGGGGAGGTCAGATACGCAGTATTTT. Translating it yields CASSQRQGRSDTQYF.

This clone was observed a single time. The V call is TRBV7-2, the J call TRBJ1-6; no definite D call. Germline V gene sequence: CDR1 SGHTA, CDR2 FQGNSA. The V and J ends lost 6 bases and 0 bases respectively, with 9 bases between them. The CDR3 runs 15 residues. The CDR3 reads CASRDGSSYNSPLHF. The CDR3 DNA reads TGTGCCAGCAGAGACGGGAGCTCCTATAATTCACCCCTCCACTTT.

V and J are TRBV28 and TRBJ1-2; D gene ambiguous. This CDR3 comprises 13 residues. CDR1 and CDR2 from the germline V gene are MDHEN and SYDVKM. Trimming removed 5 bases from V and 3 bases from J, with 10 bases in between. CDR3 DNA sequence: TGTGCCAGCAGTCCCGGCGGATACTATGGCTACACCTTC. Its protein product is CASSPGGYYGYTF.

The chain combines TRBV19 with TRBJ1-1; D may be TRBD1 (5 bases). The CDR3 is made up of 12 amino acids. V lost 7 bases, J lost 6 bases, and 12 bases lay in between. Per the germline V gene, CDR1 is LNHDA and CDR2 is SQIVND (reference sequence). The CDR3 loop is CASTGWGAEAFF. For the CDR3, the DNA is TGTGCCAGTACTGGGTGGGGGGCTGAAGCTTTCTTT.

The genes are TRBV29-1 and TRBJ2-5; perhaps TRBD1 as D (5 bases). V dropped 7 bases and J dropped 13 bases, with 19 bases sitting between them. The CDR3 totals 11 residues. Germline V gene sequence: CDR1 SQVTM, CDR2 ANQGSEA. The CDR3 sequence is CSASVSEQAYF. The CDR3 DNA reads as TGCAGCGCCTCAGTGTCGGAACAGGCGTACTTC.

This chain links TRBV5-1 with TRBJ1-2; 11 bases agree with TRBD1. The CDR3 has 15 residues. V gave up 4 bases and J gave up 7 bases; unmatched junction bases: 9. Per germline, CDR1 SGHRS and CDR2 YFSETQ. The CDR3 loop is CASSPTGQGALGYTF. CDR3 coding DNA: TGCGCCAGCAGCCCGACCGGACAGGGGGCGCTTGGCTACACCTTC.

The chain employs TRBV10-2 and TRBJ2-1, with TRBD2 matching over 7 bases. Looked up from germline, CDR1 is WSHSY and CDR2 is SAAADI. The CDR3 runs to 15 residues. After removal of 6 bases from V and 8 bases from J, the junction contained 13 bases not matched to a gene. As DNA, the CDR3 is TGCGCCAGCAGGGAAGCGGGATACGCTGGCTATGAGCAGTTCTTC. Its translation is CASREAGYAGYEQFF.